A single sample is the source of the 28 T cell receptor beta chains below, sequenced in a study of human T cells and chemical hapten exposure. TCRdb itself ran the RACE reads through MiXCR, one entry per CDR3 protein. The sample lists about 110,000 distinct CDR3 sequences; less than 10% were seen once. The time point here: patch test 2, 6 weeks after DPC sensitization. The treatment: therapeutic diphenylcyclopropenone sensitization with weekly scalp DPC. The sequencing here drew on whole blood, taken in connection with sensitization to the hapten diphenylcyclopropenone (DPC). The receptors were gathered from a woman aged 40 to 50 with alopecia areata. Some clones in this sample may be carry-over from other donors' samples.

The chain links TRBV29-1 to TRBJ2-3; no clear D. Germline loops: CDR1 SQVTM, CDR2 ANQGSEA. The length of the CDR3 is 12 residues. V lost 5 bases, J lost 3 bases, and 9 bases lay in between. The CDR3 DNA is TGCAGCGTTCGTGGAGAAACAGATACGCAGTATTTT. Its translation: CSVRGETDTQYF.

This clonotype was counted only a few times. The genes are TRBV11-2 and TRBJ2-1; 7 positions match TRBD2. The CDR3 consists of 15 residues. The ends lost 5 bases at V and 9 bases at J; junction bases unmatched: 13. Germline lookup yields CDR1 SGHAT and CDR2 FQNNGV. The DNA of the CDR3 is TGTGCCAGCAGCGCCCGACTAGCCCCGGGATTTGAGCAGTTCTTC. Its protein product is CASSARLAPGFEQFF.

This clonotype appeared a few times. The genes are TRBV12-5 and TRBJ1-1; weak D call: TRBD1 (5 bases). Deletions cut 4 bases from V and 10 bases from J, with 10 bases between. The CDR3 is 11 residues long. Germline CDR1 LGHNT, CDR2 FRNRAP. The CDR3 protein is CASGSGLGAFF. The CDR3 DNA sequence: TGTGCTAGTGGTTCGGGGCTGGGAGCTTTCTTT.

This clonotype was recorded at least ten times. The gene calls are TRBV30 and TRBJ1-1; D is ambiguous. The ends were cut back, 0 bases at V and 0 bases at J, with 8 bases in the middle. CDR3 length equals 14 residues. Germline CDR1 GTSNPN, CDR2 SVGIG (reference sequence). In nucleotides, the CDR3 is TGTGCCTGGAGTGTGAGGTTCATGAACACTGAAGCTTTCTTT. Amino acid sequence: CAWSVRFMNTEAFF.

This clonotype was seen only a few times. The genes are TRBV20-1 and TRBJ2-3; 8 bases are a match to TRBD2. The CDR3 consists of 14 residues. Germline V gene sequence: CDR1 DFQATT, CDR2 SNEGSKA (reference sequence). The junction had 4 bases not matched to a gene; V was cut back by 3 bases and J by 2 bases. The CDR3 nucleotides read TGCAGTGCTAGGAAGCGGGGGTTCACAGATACGCAGTATTTT. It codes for CSARKRGFTDTQYF.

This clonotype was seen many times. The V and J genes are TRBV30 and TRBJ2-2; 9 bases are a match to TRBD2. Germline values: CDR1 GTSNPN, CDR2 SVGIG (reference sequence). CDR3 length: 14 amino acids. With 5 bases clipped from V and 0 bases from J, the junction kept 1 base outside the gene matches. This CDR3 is CAWGTSPNTGELFF. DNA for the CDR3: TGTGCCTGGGGGACTAGCCCGAACACCGGGGAGCTGTTTTTT.

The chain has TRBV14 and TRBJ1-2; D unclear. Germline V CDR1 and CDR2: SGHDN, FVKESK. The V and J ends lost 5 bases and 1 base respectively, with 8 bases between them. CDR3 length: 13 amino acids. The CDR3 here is CASSDTVNYGYTF. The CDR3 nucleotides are TGTGCCAGCAGCGACACAGTTAACTATGGCTACACCTTC. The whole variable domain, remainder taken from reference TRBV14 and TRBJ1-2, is EAGVTQFPSHSVIEKGQTVTLRCDPISGHDNLYWYRRVMGKEIKFLLHFVKESKQDESGMPNNRFLAERTGGTYSTLKVQPAELEDSGVYFCASSDTVNYGYTFGSGTRLTVV.

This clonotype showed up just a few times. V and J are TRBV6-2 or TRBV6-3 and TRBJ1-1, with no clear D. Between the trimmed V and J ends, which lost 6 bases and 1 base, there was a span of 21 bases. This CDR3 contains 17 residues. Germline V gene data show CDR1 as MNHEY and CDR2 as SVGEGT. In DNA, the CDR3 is TGTGCCAGCAGCCACGCTATCGGGCCGACCGAGAACACTGAAGCTTTCTTT. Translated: CASSHAIGPTENTEAFF.

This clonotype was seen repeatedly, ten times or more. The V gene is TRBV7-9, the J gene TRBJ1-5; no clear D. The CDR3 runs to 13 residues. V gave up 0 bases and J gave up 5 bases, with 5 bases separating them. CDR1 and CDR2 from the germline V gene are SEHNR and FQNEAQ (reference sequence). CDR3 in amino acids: CASSLAWDQPQHF. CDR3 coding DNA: TGTGCCAGCAGCTTAGCATGGGATCAGCCCCAGCATTTT.

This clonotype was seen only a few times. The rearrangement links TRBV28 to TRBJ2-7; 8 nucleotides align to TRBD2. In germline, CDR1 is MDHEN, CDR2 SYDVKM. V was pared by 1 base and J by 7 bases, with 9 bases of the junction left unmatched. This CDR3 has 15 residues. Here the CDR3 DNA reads TGTGCCAGCAGTTTATTTGCGCGGGGGGTAAGGGAGCAGTACTTC. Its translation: CASSLFARGVREQYF. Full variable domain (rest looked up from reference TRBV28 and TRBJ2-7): DVKVTQSSRYLVKRTGEKVFLECVQDMDHENMFWYRQDPGLGLRLIYFSYDVKMKEKGDIPEGYSVSREKKERFSLILESASTNQTSMYLCASSLFARGVREQYFGPGTRLTVT.

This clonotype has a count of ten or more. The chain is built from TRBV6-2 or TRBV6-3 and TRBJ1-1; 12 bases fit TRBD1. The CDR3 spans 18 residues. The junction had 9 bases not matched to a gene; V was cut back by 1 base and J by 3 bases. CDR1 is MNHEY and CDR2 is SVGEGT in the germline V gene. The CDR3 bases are TGTGCCAGCAGTTACTACCGGGACAGGGGGCGGAGGGACACTGAAGCTTTCTTT. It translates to CASSYYRDRGRRDTEAFF.

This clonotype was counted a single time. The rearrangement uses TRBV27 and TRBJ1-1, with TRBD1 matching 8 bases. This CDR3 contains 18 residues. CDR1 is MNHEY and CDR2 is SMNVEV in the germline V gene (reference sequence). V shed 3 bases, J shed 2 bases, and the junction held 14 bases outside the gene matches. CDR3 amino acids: CASSFLTRGLISNTEAFF. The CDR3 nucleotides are TGTGCCAGCAGTTTTCTGACCAGGGGGCTGATAAGTAACACTGAAGCTTTCTTT.

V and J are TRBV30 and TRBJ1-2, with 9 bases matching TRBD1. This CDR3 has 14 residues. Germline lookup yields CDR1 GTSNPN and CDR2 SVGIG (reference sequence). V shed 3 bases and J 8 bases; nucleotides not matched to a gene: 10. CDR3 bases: TGTGCCTGGAGCCTAAGACGGACAGGGGACGGCTACACCTTC. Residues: CAWSLRRTGDGYTF.

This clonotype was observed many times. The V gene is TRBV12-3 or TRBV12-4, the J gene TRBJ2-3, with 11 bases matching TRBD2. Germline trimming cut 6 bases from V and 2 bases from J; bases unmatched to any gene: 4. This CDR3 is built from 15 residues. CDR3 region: CASRSSGGITDTQYF. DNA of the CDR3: TGTGCCAGCAGGTCTAGCGGGGGGATCACAGATACGCAGTATTTT.

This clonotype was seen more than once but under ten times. The CDR3 nucleotides are TGTGCCAGCAGCTTCCCCTCTAGCGGGGACCAAGAGACCCAGTACTTC. It encodes CASSFPSSGDQETQYF. The chain couples TRBV7-6 to TRBJ2-5; TRBD2 agrees at 9 bases. Unmatched junction bases numbered 5, after V lost 3 bases and J lost 0 bases. Germline CDR1 reads SGHVS; CDR2 reads FNYEAQ. This CDR3 is 16 amino acids long. Drawing the rest from reference TRBV7-6 and TRBJ2-5, the complete variable domain is GAGVSQSPRYKVTKRGQDVALRCDPISGHVSLYWYRQALGQGPEFLTYFNYEAQQDKSGLPNDRFSAERPEGSISTLTIQRTEQRDSAMYRCASSFPSSGDQETQYFGPGTRLLVL.

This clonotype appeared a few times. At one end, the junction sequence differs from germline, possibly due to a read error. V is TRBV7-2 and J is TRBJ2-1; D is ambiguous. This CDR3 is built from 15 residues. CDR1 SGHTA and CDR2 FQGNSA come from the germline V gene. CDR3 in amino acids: CASTLSFSSYNEQFF. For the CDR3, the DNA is TGTGCCAGCACCTTAAGCTTCAGCTCCTACAATGAGCAGTTCTTC. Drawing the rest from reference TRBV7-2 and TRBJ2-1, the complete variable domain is GAGVSQSPSNKVTEKGKDVELRCDPISGHTALYWYRQSLGQGLEFLIYFQGNSAPDKSGLPSDRFSAERTGGSVSTLTIQRTQQEDSAVYLCASTLSFSSYNEQFFGPGTRLTVL.

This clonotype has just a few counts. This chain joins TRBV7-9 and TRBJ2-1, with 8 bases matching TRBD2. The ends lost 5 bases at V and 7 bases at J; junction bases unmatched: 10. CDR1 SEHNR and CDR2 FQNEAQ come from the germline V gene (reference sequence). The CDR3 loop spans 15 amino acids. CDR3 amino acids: CASSPRLASQNEQFF. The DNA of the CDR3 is TGTGCCAGCAGCCCCCGACTAGCGAGTCAGAATGAGCAGTTCTTC.

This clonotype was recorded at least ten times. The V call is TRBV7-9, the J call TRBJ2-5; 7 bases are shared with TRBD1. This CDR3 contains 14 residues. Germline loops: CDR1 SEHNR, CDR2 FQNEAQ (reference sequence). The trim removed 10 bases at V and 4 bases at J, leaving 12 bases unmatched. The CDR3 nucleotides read TGTGCCACTCCATCCCTCGCAGGGGGAGAGACCCAGTACTTC. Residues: CATPSLAGGETQYF.

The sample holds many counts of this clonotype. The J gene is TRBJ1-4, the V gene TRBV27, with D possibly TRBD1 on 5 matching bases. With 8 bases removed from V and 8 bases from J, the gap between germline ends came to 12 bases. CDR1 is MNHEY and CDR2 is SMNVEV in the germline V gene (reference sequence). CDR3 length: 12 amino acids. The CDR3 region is CASGGAGEKLFF. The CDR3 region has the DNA TGTGCCAGCGGAGGGGCGGGGGAAAAACTGTTTTTT.

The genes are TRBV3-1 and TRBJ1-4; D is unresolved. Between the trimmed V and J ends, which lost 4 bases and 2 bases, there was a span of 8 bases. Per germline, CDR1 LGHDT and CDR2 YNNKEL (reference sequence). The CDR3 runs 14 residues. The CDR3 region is CASSPVGTNEKLFF. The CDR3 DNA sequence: TGTGCCAGCAGCCCAGTGGGGACTAATGAAAAACTGTTTTTT.

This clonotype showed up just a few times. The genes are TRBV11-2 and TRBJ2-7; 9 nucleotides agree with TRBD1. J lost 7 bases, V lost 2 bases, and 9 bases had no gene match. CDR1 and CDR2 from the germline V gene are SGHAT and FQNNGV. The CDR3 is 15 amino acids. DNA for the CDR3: TGTGCCAGCAGCTTACAGGACAGGGGAGTGGGTGAGCAGTACTTC. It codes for CASSLQDRGVGEQYF.

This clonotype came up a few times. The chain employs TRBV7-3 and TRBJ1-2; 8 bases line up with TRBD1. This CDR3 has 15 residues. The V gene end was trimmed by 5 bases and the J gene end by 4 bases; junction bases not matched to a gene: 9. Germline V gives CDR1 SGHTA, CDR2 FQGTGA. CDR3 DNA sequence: TGTGCCAGCAGCCGAGGACAGGGTCTTCTCTATGGCTACACCTTC. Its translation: CASSRGQGLLYGYTF.

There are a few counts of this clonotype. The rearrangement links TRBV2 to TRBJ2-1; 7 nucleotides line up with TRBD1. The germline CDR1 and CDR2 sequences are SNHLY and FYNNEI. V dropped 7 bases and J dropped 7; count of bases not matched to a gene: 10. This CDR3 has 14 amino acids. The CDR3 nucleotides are TGTGCCAGCACTGGACAGGCTTTATGGAATGAGCAGTTCTTC. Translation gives CASTGQALWNEQFF.

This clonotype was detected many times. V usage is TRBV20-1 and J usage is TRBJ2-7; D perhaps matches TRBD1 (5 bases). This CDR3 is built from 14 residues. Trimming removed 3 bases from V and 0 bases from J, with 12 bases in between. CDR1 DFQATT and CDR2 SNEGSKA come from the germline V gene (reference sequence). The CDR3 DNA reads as TGCAGTGCTAGTAGTACAGGATTCTCCTACGAGCAGTACTTC. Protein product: CSASSTGFSYEQYF.

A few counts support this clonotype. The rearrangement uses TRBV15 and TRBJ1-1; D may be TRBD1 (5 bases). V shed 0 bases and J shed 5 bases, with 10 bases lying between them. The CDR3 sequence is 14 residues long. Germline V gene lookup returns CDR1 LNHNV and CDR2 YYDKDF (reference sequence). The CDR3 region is CATSRDLGGTEAFF. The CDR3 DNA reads TGTGCCACCAGCAGAGATCTCGGGGGTACTGAAGCTTTCTTT.

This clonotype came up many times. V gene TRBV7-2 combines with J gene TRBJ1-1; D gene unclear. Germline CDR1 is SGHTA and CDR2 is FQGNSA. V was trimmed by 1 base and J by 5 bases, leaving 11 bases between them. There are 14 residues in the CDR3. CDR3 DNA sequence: TGTGCCAGCAGCTTAGAGGGCAGCAGAACTGAAGCTTTCTTT. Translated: CASSLEGSRTEAFF. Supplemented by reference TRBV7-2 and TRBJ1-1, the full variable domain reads GAGVSQSPSNKVTEKGKDVELRCDPISGHTALYWYRQSLGQGLEFLIYFQGNSAPDKSGLPSDRFSAERTGGSVSTLTIQRTQQEDSAVYLCASSLEGSRTEAFFGQGTRLTVV.

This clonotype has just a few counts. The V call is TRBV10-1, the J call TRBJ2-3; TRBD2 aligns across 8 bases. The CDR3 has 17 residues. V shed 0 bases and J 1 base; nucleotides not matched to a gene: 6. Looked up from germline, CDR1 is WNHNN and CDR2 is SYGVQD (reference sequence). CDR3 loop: CASSESVAGIRTDTQYF. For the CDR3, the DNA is TGCGCCAGCAGTGAGTCGGTAGCGGGGATCCGCACAGATACGCAGTATTTT.

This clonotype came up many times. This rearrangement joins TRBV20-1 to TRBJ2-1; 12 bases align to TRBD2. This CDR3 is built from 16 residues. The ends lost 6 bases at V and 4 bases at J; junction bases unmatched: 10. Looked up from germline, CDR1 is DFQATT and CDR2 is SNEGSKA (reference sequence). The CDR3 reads CSAGTGLAGSYNEQFF. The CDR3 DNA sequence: TGCAGTGCGGGAACCGGACTAGCGGGGAGTTACAATGAGCAGTTCTTC.